This passage covers 3 T cell receptor beta chains from one sample sequenced in a study of blood T cell repertoires in COVID-19. Here immunoSEQ multiplex PCR was the method, and the copy in TCRdb shows in-frame clones only, minus some. The sample yields roughly 68,000 clones, around four fifths seen once. Sequenced sample: peripheral blood. The receptors stem from a woman between 45 and 65 years old with acute or convalescent COVID-19.

This clone was recorded once. The V gene is TRBV28, the J gene TRBJ1-1; a possible D gene is TRBD1 (5 bases). Trimming cost V 6 bases and J 1 base, with 15 bases left between them. Germline lookup yields CDR1 MDHEN and CDR2 SYDVKM. This CDR3 contains 15 residues. CDR3 protein: CASSPRGGQNTEAFF. The DNA of the CDR3 is TGTGCCAGCAGCCCTCGAGGCGGACAGAACACTGAAGCTTTCTTT.

The rearrangement links TRBV19 to TRBJ2-2, with D perhaps matching TRBD1 (6 bases). This CDR3 is built from 16 residues. The germline CDR1 and CDR2 sequences are LNHDA and SQIVND (reference sequence). The V gene lost 5 bases and the J gene lost 6 bases, with 19 bases spanning the gap. The CDR3 bases are TGTGCCAGTAGTGGCCGGGACAAGGTAGGCGCCGGGGAGCTGTTTTTT. This encodes CASSGRDKVGAGELFF.

The rearrangement uses TRBV7-2 and TRBJ2-3, with D perhaps TRBD1 (6 bases). The CDR3 consists of 14 residues. CDR1 is SGHTA, CDR2 FQGNSA, per germline. The V and J ends lost 7 bases and 6 bases respectively, with 17 bases between them. CDR3 sequence (DNA): TGTGCCAGCAAACCTCCAGGTACAGGGGATACGCAGTATTTT. Its protein is CASKPPGTGDTQYF.